This T cell receptor (beta chain) was retrieved from a study of blood T cell repertoires in COVID-19. Study details: The United States, Italy and Spain were the sources of the acute and convalescent COVID-19 samples. The cDNA or gDNA used as material had been derived from T cells, B-cell-depleted T cells, or PBMCs.

Of note for this clone: The same CDR3 can be traced to other DNA sequences in this sample.

Using immunoSEQ multiplex PCR, the repertoire was profiled, and TCRdb retains in-frame clones only, with some absent. The sample yields roughly 100,000 clones, roughly four fifths seen once. The CDR3 runs 12 residues. V gave up 0 bases and J gave up 5 bases, with 4 bases separating them. Germline V gives CDR1 SGHTA, CDR2 FQGNSA. The sequenced material came from peripheral blood. V usage is TRBV7-2 and J usage is TRBJ2-5; D is uncertain. The source of this sequence is an older woman with acute or convalescent COVID-19. CDR3 sequence (DNA): TGTGCCAGCAGCTTAGCGCGGGAGACCCAGTACTTC. It specifies CASSLARETQYF.